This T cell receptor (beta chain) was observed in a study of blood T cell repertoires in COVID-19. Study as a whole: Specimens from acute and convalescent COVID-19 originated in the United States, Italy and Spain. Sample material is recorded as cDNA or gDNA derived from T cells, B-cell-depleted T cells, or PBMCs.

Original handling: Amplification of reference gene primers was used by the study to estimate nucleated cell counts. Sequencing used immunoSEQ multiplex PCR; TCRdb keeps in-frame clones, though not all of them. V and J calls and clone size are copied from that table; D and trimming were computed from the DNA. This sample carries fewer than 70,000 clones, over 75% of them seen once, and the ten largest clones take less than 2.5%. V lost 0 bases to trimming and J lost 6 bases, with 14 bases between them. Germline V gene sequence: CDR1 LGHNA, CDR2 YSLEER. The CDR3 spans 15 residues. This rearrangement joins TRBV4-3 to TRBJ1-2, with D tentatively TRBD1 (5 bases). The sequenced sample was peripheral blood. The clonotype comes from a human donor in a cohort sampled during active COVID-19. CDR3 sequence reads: CASSQEWQGRNGYTF. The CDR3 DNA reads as TGCGCCAGCAGCCAAGAATGGCAGGGTCGAAATGGCTACACCTTC.